This T cell receptor (beta chain) was sequenced during a study of control samples from healthy donors and cancer patients. This table comes from immunoSEQ multiplex PCR, and its TCRdb copy is limited to in-frame clones, with some not included. The data contain 91,000 or so clones, approximately 93% of them singletons. CDR1 and CDR2 from the germline V gene are ENHRY and SYGVKD. Trimming shortened V by 0 bases and J by 1 base, and 3 bases separated the two germline ends. The CDR3 totals 13 residues. This receptor was obtained from a woman in her thirties in good health. V and J are TRBV10-3 and TRBJ1-2; no clear D. The sample was blood. This CDR3 reads CAISESVNYGYTF. The CDR3 DNA sequence: TGTGCCATCAGTGAGTCTGTTAACTATGGCTACACCTTC.